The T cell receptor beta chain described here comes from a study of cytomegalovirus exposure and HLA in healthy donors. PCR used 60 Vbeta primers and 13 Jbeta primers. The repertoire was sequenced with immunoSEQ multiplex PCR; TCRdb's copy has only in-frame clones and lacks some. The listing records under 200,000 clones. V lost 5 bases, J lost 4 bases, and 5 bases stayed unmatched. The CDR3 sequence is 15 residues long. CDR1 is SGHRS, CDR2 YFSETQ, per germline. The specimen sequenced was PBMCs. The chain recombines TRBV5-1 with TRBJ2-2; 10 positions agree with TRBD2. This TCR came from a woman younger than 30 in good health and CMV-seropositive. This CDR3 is CASRRAGGATGELFF. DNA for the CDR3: TGCGCCAGCAGACGAGCGGGAGGGGCCACCGGGGAGCTGTTTTTT.